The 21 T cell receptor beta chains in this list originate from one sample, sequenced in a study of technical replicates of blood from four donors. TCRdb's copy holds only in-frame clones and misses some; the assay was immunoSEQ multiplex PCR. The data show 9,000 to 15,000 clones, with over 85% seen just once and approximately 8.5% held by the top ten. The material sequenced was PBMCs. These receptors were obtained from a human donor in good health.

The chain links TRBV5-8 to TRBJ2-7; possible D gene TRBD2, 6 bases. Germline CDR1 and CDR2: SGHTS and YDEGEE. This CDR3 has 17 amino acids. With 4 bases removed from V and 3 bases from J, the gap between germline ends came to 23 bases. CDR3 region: CASSLQARLARVYEQYF. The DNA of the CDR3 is TGTGCCAGCAGCCTCCAGGCTAGGCTAGCGAGGGTCTACGAGCAGTACTTC.

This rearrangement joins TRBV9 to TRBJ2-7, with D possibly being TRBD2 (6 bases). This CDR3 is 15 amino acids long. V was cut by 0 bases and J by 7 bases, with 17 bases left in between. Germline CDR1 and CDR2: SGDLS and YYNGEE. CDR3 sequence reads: CASSVDPGLAREQYF. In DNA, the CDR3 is TGTGCCAGCAGCGTAGATCCGGGGCTAGCGAGGGAGCAGTACTTC.

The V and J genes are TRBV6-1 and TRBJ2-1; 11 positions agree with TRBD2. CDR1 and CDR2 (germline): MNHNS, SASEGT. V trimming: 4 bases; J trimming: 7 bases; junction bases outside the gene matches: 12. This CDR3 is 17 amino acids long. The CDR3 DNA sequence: TGTGCCAGCAGTGCAACACCCACTAGCGGGAGAAGGAATGAGCAGTTCTTC. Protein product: CASSATPTSGRRNEQFF.

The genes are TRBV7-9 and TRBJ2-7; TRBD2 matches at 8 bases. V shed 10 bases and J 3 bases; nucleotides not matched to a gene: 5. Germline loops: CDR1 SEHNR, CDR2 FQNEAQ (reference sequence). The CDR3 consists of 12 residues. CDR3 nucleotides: TGTGCCATCCAGGCGGGGGGCTACGAGCAGTACTTC. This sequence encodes CAIQAGGYEQYF.

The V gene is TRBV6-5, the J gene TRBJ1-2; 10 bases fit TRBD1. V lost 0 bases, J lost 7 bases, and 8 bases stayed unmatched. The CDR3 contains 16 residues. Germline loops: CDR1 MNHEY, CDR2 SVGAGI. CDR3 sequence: CASSYSKGQGFAGYTF. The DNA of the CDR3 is TGTGCCAGCAGTTACTCGAAGGGACAGGGGTTTGCTGGCTACACCTTC.

CDR3 in DNA: TGTGCCAGCAGTTCCCAGAACACCATATATTTT. Translating gives CASSSQNTIYF. The gene calls are TRBV27 and TRBJ1-3; D gene uncertain. Looked up from germline, CDR1 is MNHEY and CDR2 is SMNVEV (reference sequence). The V gene lost 4 bases and the J gene lost 7 bases, with 5 bases spanning the gap. CDR3 length: 11 residues.

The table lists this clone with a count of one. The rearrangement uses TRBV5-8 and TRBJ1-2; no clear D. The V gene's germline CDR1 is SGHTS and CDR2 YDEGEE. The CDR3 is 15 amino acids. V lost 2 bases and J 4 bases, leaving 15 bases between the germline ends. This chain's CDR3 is CASSFGMEHSYGYTF. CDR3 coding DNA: TGTGCCAGCAGCTTCGGAATGGAACACAGCTATGGCTACACCTTC.

This CDR3 reads CASSAISGSYNEQFF. The CDR3 DNA follows: TGTGCCAGCAGCGCTATAAGCGGGTCTTACAATGAGCAGTTCTTC. The V call is TRBV9, the J call TRBJ2-1; possible D gene TRBD2, 6 bases. The V and J ends lost 3 bases and 4 bases respectively, with 14 bases between them. Germline CDR1 reads SGDLS; CDR2 reads YYNGEE. The CDR3 sequence is 15 residues long.

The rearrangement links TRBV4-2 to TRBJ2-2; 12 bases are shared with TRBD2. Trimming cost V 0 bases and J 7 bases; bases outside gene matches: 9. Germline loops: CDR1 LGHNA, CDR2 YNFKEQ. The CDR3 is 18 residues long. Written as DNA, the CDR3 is TGTGCCAGCAGCCAAGAATCTAGCGGGAGGGCCAAGGGCGGGGAGCTGTTTTTT. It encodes CASSQESSGRAKGGELFF.

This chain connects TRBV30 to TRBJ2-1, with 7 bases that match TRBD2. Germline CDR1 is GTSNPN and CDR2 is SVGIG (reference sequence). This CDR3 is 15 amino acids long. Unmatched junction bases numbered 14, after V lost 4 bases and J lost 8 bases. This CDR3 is CAWTQGDLGGDEQFF. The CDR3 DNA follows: TGTGCCTGGACTCAAGGGGACCTGGGGGGGGATGAGCAGTTCTTC.

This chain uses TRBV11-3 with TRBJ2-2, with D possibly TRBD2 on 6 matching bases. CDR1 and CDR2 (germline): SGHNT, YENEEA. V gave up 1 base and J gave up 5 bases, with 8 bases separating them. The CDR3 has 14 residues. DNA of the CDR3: TGTGCCAGCAGCTTAGCGGGAGAAACCGGGGAGCTGTTTTTT. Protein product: CASSLAGETGELFF.

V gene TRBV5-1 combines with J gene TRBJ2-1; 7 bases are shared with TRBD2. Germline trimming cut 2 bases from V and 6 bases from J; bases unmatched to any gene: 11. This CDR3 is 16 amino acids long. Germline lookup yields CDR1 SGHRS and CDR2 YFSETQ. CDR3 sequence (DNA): TGCGCCAGCAGCTTCTTATCGCGGGAGTCGGTCAATGAGCAGTTCTTC. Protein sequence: CASSFLSRESVNEQFF. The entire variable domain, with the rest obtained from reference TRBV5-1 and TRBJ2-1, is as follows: KAGVTQTPRYLIKTRGQQVTLSCSPISGHRSVSWYQQTPGQGLQFLFEYFSETQRNKGNFPGRFSGRQFSNSRSEMNVSTLELGDSALYLCASSFLSRESVNEQFFGPGTRLTVL.

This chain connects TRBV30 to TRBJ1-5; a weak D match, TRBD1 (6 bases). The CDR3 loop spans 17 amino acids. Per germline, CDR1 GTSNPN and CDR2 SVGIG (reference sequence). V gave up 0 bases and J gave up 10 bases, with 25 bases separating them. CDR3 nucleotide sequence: TGTGCCTGGAGTGTTCCCGGAGCCGGGACAAATCCAACCCCCCAGCATTTT. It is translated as CAWSVPGAGTNPTPQHF.

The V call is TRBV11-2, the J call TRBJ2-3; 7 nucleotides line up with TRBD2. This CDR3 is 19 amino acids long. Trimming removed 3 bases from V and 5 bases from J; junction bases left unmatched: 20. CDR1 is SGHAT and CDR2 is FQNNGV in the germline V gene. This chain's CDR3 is CASSFWTRRLFEEVDTQYF. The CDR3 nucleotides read TGTGCCAGCAGCTTCTGGACTAGACGTCTCTTTGAGGAGGTAGATACGCAGTATTTT. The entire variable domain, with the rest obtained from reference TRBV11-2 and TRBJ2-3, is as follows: EAGVAQSPRYKIIEKRQSVAFWCNPISGHATLYWYQQILGQGPKLLIQFQNNGVVDDSQLPKDRFSAERLKGVDSTLKIQPAKLEDSAVYLCASSFWTRRLFEEVDTQYFGPGTRLTVL.

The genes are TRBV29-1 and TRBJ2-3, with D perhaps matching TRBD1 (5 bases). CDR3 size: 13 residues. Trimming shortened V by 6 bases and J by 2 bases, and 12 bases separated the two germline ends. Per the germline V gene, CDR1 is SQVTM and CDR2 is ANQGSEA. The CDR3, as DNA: TGCAGCGTCGACAGCCTGTACACAGATACGCAGTATTTT. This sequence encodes CSVDSLYTDTQYF.

CDR3 loop: CASGFGQGASGELFF. CDR3 sequence (DNA): TGTGCTAGTGGTTTCGGCCAGGGGGCGTCCGGGGAGCTGTTTTTT. The chain links TRBV12-5 to TRBJ2-2, with TRBD1 matching 8 bases. The CDR3 loop spans 15 amino acids. Trimming at V came to 3 bases and at J to 6 bases, leaving 6 bases not matched to a gene. CDR1 and CDR2 from the germline V gene are LGHNT and FRNRAP.

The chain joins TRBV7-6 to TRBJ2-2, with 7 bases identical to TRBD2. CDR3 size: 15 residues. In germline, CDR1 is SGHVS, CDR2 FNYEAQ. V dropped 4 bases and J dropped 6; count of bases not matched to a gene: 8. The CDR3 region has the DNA TGTGCCAGCAGCTCCGAGGCGGGAGTGGCCGGGGAGCTGTTTTTT. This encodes CASSSEAGVAGELFF.

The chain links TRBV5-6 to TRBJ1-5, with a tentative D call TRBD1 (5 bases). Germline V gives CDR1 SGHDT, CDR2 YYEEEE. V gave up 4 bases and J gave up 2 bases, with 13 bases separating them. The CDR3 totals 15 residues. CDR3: CASSRMGGGNQPQHF. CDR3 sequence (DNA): TGTGCCAGCAGCCGAATGGGGGGGGGCAATCAGCCCCAGCATTTT. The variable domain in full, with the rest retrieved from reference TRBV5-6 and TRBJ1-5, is DAGVTQSPTHLIKTRGQQVTLRCSPKSGHDTVSWYQQALGQGPQFIFQYYEEEERQRGNFPDRFSGHQFPNYSSELNVNALLLGDSALYLCASSRMGGGNQPQHFGDGTRLSIL.

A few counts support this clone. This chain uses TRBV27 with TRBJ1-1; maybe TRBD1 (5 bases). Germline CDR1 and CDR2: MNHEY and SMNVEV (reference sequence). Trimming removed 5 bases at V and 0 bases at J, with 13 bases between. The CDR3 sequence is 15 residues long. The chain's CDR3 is CASSPAGGLNTEAFF. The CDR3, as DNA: TGTGCCAGCAGTCCCGCGGGGGGGTTGAACACTGAAGCTTTCTTT.

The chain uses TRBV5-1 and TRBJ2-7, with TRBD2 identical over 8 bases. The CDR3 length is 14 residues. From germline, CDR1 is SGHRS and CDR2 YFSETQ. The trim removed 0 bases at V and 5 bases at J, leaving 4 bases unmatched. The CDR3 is CASSLAGGSHEQYF. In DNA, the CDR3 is TGCGCCAGCAGCTTGGCGGGAGGGTCCCACGAGCAGTACTTC.

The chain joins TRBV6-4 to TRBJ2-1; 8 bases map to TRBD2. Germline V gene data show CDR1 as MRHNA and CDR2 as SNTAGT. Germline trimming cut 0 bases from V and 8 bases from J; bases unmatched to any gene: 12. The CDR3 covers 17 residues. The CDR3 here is CASSDSSRGGPRDEQFF. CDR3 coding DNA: TGTGCCAGCAGTGACTCGAGTCGGGGGGGGCCACGGGATGAGCAGTTCTTC.